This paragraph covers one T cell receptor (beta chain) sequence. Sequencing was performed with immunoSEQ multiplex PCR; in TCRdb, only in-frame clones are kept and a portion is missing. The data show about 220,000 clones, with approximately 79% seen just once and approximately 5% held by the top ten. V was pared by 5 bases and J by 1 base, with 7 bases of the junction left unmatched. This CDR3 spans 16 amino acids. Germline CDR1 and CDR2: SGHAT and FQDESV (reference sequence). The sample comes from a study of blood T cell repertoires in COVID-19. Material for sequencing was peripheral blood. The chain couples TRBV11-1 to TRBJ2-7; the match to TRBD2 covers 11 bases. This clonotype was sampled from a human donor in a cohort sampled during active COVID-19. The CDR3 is CASSPRLAGLSYEQYF. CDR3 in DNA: TGTGCCAGCAGCCCCAGACTAGCGGGACTATCCTACGAGCAGTACTTC. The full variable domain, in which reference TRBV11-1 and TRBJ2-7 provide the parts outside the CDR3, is EAEVAQSPRYKITEKSQAVAFWCDPISGHATLYWYRQILGQGPELLVQFQDESVVDDSQLPKDRFSAERLKGVDSTLKIQPAELGDSAMYLCASSPRLAGLSYEQYFGPGTRLTVT.